A selection of T cell receptor beta chains follows, all from one sample in a study of T cell repertoires in cytomegalovirus infection. TCRdb ran MiXCR on the reads and lists one entry per CDR3 protein. Of some 300,000 distinct CDR3 sequences in the sample, around 9.1% were seen once. The sample taken for sequencing was PBMCs. Receptor source: a human donor in good health (CMV status not recorded). Some clones in this sample may be carry-over from other donors' samples. Each CDR3 is given with its conserved first and last residue. The order of the fields is V gene, J gene, D gene, clone size, CDR3 protein, CDR3 DNA. D genes are given only for firm matches. Part of the rows lack a size; the others show once, few, many or a class for expanded clones.

V: TRBV20-1; J: TRBJ2-6; D: .; size: .; CDR3: CSAPTLGAGANVLTF; DNA: TGCAGTGCCCCTACCCTAGGGGCCGGGGCCAACGTCCTGACTTTC
V: TRBV2; J: TRBJ2-5; D: TRBD1; size: few; CDR3: CASSEQGQIQETQYF; DNA: TGTGCCAGCAGTGAACAGGGACAGATACAAGAGACCCAGTACTTC
V: TRBV7-2; J: TRBJ2-1; D: TRBD2; size: many; CDR3: CASNPSGALYNEQFF; DNA: TGTGCCAGCAACCCGAGCGGGGCCCTTTACAATGAGCAGTTCTTC
V: TRBV29-1; J: TRBJ2-1; D: TRBD2; size: few; CDR3: CSVKGLAGESSYNEQFF; DNA: TGCAGCGTGAAGGGACTAGCGGGGGAGAGCTCCTACAATGAGCAGTTCTTC
V: TRBV25-1; J: TRBJ1-6; D: .; size: many; CDR3: CASSEYPTSPLHF; DNA: TGTGCCAGCAGTGAATACCCCACCTCACCCCTCCACTTT
V: TRBV20-1; J: TRBJ1-1; D: .; size: many; CDR3: CSARDLGRAANTEAFF; DNA: TGCAGTGCTAGAGATCTCGGCAGGGCAGCGAACACTGAAGCTTTCTTT
V: TRBV6-5; J: TRBJ1-6; D: .; size: many; CDR3: CASRPSQTGPYNSPLHF; DNA: TGTGCCAGCAGACCCAGTCAGACAGGACCCTATAATTCACCCCTCCACTTT
V: TRBV7-9; J: TRBJ2-1; D: .; size: many; CDR3: CASSLENRQLSYNEQFF; DNA: TGTGCCAGCAGCTTAGAAAACCGACAGCTCTCCTACAATGAGCAGTTCTTC
V: TRBV29-1; J: TRBJ1-2; D: .; size: many; CDR3: CSGAKVGRRGGYTF; DNA: TGCAGCGGGGCTAAGGTCGGCCGGAGAGGGGGCTACACCTTC
V: TRBV9; J: TRBJ2-2; D: TRBD2; size: few; CDR3: CASSVGLAPNTGELFF; DNA: TGTGCCAGCAGCGTAGGACTAGCGCCGAACACCGGGGAGCTGTTTTTT
V: TRBV18; J: TRBJ1-5; D: TRBD1; size: .; CDR3: CASSRGQGQPQHF; DNA: TGTGCCAGCTCACGGGGACAGGGTCAGCCCCAGCATTTT
V: TRBV28; J: TRBJ2-1; D: TRBD2; size: few; CDR3: CASSGDWRREGSYNEQFF; DNA: TGTGCCAGCAGTGGAGATTGGCGGCGGGAGGGTTCCTACAATGAGCAGTTCTTC
V: TRBV20-1; J: TRBJ2-3; D: TRBD2; size: .; CDR3: CSASVAGGLDTQYF; DNA: TGCAGTGCTAGCGTGGCGGGGGGCCTGGATACGCAGTATTTT
V: TRBV29-1; J: TRBJ2-6; D: .; size: .; CDR3: CSVVSSSWANVLTF; DNA: TGCAGCGTTGTGTCGAGCTCTTGGGCCAACGTCCTGACTTTC
V: TRBV6-2/TRBV6-3; J: TRBJ2-7; D: .; size: few; CDR3: CASRNQRPKDSTFYEQYF; DNA: TGTGCCAGCAGAAACCAACGACCTAAGGACAGTACCTTTTACGAGCAGTACTTC
V: TRBV11-1; J: TRBJ2-5; D: .; size: many; CDR3: CASSLRGPTQYF; DNA: TGTGCCAGCAGCCTGCGGGGGCCGACCCAGTACTTC
V: TRBV7-9; J: TRBJ1-1; D: TRBD1; size: .; CDR3: CASVGTGRNTEAFF; DNA: TGTGCCAGCGTGGGGACAGGCCGGAACACTGAAGCTTTCTTT
V: TRBV28; J: TRBJ1-2; D: .; size: many; CDR3: CASSSRVPVGYTF; DNA: TGTGCCAGCAGTTCAAGGGTGCCCGTTGGCTACACCTTC
V: TRBV7-9; J: TRBJ2-5; D: .; size: many; CDR3: CASSIVPAASRQETQYF; DNA: TGTGCCAGCAGCATAGTCCCGGCAGCTAGTCGGCAAGAGACCCAGTACTTC
V: TRBV7-9; J: TRBJ1-2; D: .; size: many; CDR3: CASSSDSYGYTF; DNA: TGTGCCAGCAGCTCGGACAGTTATGGCTACACCTTC
V: TRBV2; J: TRBJ2-1; D: .; size: .; CDR3: CASSVRTYNEQFF; DNA: TGTGCCAGCAGTGTGAGAACCTACAATGAGCAGTTCTTC
V: TRBV7-2; J: TRBJ1-1; D: .; size: many; CDR3: CASSSHQGNTEAFF; DNA: TGTGCCAGCAGCTCCCACCAGGGCAACACTGAAGCTTTCTTT
V: TRBV20-1; J: TRBJ2-3; D: TRBD2; size: many; CDR3: CSARDRLAGETDTQYF; DNA: TGCAGTGCTAGAGATCGGCTAGCGGGGGAGACAGATACGCAGTATTTT
V: TRBV12-3/TRBV12-4; J: TRBJ2-7; D: .; size: many; CDR3: CASSPSGRYEQYF; DNA: TGTGCCAGCAGTCCCTCGGGGCGTTACGAGCAGTACTTC
V: TRBV29-1; J: TRBJ2-6; D: .; size: .; CDR3: CSVEQVPSGANVLTF; DNA: TGCAGCGTTGAACAGGTGCCCTCAGGGGCCAACGTCCTGACTTTC
V: TRBV7-9; J: TRBJ2-5; D: .; size: many; CDR3: CASSSLGAGTQETQYF; DNA: TGTGCCAGCAGCTCCCTGGGTGCAGGCACACAAGAGACCCAGTACTTC
V: TRBV4-2; J: TRBJ1-3; D: .; size: many; CDR3: CASSQDHSGRGNTIYF; DNA: TGTGCCAGCAGCCAAGATCACTCGGGGCGCGGAAACACCATATATTTT
V: TRBV18; J: TRBJ2-1; D: .; size: .; CDR3: CASSPARYNEQFF; DNA: TGTGCCAGCTCACCTGCCAGGTACAATGAGCAGTTCTTC
V: TRBV5-4; J: TRBJ2-6; D: TRBD2; size: many; CDR3: CASSLASGGASGANVLTF; DNA: TGTGCCAGCAGCTTGGCTAGCGGGGGTGCATCTGGGGCCAACGTCCTGACTTTC
V: TRBV25-1; J: TRBJ2-1; D: TRBD2; size: .; CDR3: CASSDYTGLAGGLNEQFF; DNA: TGTGCCAGCAGTGACTATACGGGACTAGCGGGGGGTTTAAATGAGCAGTTCTTC
V: TRBV7-2; J: TRBJ1-1; D: .; size: many; CDR3: CASSLSRENTEAFF; DNA: TGTGCCAGCAGCTTATCCCGGGAGAACACTGAAGCTTTCTTT
V: TRBV6-2/TRBV6-3; J: TRBJ1-2; D: TRBD1; size: many; CDR3: CASSYPPGQGDFKHGYTF; DNA: TGTGCCAGCAGTTACCCCCCCGGACAGGGTGATTTTAAGCATGGCTACACCTTC
V: TRBV10-3; J: TRBJ1-5; D: .; size: many; CDR3: CAISEGGGTGQPQHF; DNA: TGTGCCATCAGTGAGGGCGGGGGGACGGGACAGCCCCAGCATTTT
V: TRBV7-8; J: TRBJ1-5; D: .; size: many; CDR3: CASSARDQPQHF; DNA: TGTGCCAGCAGCGCCCGGGATCAGCCCCAGCATTTT
V: TRBV25-1; J: TRBJ2-2; D: .; size: many; CDR3: CASSPSVGTGELFF; DNA: TGTGCCAGCAGTCCCTCAGTGGGCACCGGGGAGCTGTTTTTT
V: TRBV7-2; J: TRBJ2-3; D: TRBD2; size: many; CDR3: CASHSGADTQYF; DNA: TGTGCCAGCCACAGCGGGGCAGATACGCAGTATTTT
V: TRBV6-5; J: TRBJ1-1; D: .; size: .; CDR3: CASSTEIFTEAFF; DNA: TGTGCCAGCAGTACCGAAATATTCACTGAAGCTTTCTTT
V: TRBV28; J: TRBJ1-5; D: .; size: many; CDR3: CASSLSSGRGQPQHF; DNA: TGTGCCAGCAGTTTAAGCTCCGGGCGGGGTCAGCCCCAGCATTTT
V: TRBV14; J: TRBJ2-1; D: .; size: .; CDR3: CASSQGARQGVNEQFF; DNA: TGTGCCAGCAGCCAGGGGGCTCGGCAGGGTGTTAATGAGCAGTTCTTC
V: TRBV12-3/TRBV12-4; J: TRBJ1-1; D: .; size: many; CDR3: CASSFSNGGAFF; DNA: TGTGCCAGCAGTTTCAGTAACGGAGGAGCTTTCTTT
V: TRBV29-1; J: TRBJ2-4; D: .; size: few; CDR3: CSVSGRAKNIQYF; DNA: TGCAGCGTTTCCGGGAGAGCCAAAAACATTCAGTACTTC
V: TRBV12-5; J: TRBJ1-5; D: TRBD1; size: .; CDR3: CASGFFTGTVNQPQHF; DNA: TGTGCTAGTGGTTTTTTTACCGGGACAGTCAATCAGCCCCAGCATTTT
V: TRBV7-2; J: TRBJ2-2; D: TRBD1; size: many; CDR3: CASSSSGQGSGELFF; DNA: TGTGCCAGCAGCTCGTCGGGACAGGGGTCCGGGGAGCTGTTTTTT
V: TRBV19; J: TRBJ1-1; D: TRBD1; size: .; CDR3: CASNRQGVNTEAFF; DNA: TGTGCCAGTAATAGACAGGGAGTGAACACTGAAGCTTTCTTT
V: TRBV13; J: TRBJ2-1; D: .; size: many; CDR3: CASWARSFHNEQFF; DNA: TGTGCCAGTTGGGCGAGGTCCTTCCACAATGAGCAGTTCTTC
V: TRBV24-1; J: TRBJ2-1; D: .; size: many; CDR3: CATSGYREGNYEQFF; DNA: TGTGCCACCAGTGGTTACAGGGAAGGGAACTATGAGCAGTTCTTC
V: TRBV6-2/TRBV6-3; J: TRBJ2-7; D: TRBD2; size: many; CDR3: CASSYNPGTSGALPQYF; DNA: TGTGCCAGCAGTTACAACCCCGGGACTAGCGGGGCCCTTCCGCAGTACTTC
V: TRBV30; J: TRBJ2-5; D: TRBD2; size: many; CDR3: CAWSVKSSGGQETQYF; DNA: TGTGCCTGGAGTGTAAAGAGTAGCGGGGGGCAGGAGACCCAGTACTTC
V: TRBV9; J: TRBJ2-5; D: TRBD2; size: .; CDR3: CASSVLGTSDETQYF; DNA: TGTGCCAGCAGCGTCTTAGGGACTAGCGATGAGACCCAGTACTTC
V: TRBV12-3/TRBV12-4; J: TRBJ2-3; D: .; size: many; CDR3: CASRLGPGSTDTQYF; DNA: TGTGCCAGCCGCCTCGGACCAGGAAGCACAGATACGCAGTATTTT
V: TRBV7-9; J: TRBJ2-3; D: .; size: many; CDR3: CASIWRAGTPDTQYF; DNA: TGTGCCAGCATCTGGCGAGCAGGCACCCCAGATACGCAGTATTTT
V: TRBV2; J: TRBJ2-1; D: .; size: few; CDR3: CASSDNSAYNEQFF; DNA: TGTGCCAGCAGTGACAATTCGGCCTACAATGAGCAGTTCTTC
V: TRBV6-1; J: TRBJ2-1; D: .; size: many; CDR3: CASRQAYNEQFF; DNA: TGTGCCAGCAGACAGGCGTACAATGAGCAGTTCTTC
V: TRBV7-2; J: TRBJ1-1; D: .; size: many; CDR3: CASSARGNTEAFF; DNA: TGTGCCAGCAGCGCCAGGGGTAACACTGAAGCTTTCTTT
V: TRBV5-4; J: TRBJ1-3; D: .; size: .; CDR3: CATGVAPGNTIYF; DNA: TGTGCCACGGGGGTGGCGCCTGGAAACACCATATATTTT